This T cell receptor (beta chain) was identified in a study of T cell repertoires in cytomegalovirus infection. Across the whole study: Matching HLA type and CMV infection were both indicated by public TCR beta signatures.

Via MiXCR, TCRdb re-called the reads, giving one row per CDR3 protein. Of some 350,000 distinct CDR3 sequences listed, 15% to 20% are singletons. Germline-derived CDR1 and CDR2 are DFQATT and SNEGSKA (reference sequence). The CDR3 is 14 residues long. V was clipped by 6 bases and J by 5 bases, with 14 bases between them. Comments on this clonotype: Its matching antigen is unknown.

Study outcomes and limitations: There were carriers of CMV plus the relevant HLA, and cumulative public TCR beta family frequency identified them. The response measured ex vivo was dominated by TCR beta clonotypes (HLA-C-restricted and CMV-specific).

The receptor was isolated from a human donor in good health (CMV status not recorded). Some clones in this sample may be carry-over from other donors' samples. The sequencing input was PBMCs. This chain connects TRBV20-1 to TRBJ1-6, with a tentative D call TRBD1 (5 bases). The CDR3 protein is CSALVRDHNSPLHF. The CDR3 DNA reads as TGCAGTGCCTTAGTCCGGGACCATAATTCACCCCTCCACTTT.